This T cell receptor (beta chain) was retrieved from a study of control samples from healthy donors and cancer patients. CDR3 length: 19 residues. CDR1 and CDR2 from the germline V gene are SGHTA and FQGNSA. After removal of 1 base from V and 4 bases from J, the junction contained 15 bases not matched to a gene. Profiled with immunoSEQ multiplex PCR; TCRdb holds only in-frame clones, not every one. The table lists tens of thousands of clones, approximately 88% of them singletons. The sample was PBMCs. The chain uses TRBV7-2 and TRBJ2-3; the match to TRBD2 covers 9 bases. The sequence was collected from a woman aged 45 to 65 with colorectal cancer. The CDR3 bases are TGTGCCAGCAGCTTAGTGGTTAGTGGGCGGGGGGGCCTCGCAGATACGCAGTATTTT. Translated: CASSLVVSGRGGLADTQYF.